The rows below give T cell receptor beta chains drawn from one sample of a study of CD8+ T cells in alopecia areata. The method was immunoSEQ multiplex PCR; TCRdb's version includes in-frame clones alone and lacks a portion of them. The table includes 150,000 to 200,000 clones, 50% to 60% detected once. The sequencing sample was made of CD4+ T cells sorted from blood. Receptors were obtained from a human donor in good health. CDR3s include the opening cysteine and the closing phenylalanine or tryptophan. Each record gives: J gene, V gene, clone size, D gene, CDR3 length, CDR3 DNA, CDR3 protein. The D gene is left open where the match is weak. Only part of the rows carry a size: once, few, many, or a class if the clone is expanded.

>TRBJ1-1|TRBV29-1|NA|NA|12
TGCAGCGGCGGACAGTCTCCGATTGAAGCTTTCTTT
CSGGQSPIEAFF
>TRBJ2-3|TRBV4-1|NA|NA|16
TGCGCCAGCAGCCAAGGTTCAGGGAAGAACACAGATACGCAGTATTTT
CASSQGSGKNTDTQYF
>TRBJ2-3|TRBV15|few|NA|15
TGTGCCACCAGCAGAGAACGGGGATCCACAGATACGCAGTATTTT
CATSRERGSTDTQYF
>TRBJ2-7|TRBV7-2|NA|NA|13
TGTGCCAGCAGCCGTGGGCTTTCCTACGAGCAGTACTTC
CASSRGLSYEQYF
>TRBJ2-7|TRBV10-3|NA|TRBD1|14
TGTGCCATCAGTGGAAGGACAGGGAACCACGAGCAGTACTTC
CAISGRTGNHEQYF
>TRBJ1-2|TRBV29-1|NA|TRBD1|14
TGCAGCGTTGAGGACCAGGACAGGTGGTATGGCTACACCTTC
CSVEDQDRWYGYTF
>TRBJ1-5|TRBV2|NA|TRBD1|15
TGTGCCAGCAGCCCGACAGGGGTTGGCAATCAGCCCCAGCATTTT
CASSPTGVGNQPQHF
>TRBJ1-2|TRBV5-6|NA|NA|13
TGTGCCAGCAGCTCCCCCGCGGGAACTGGTTACACCTTC
CASSSPAGTGYTF
>TRBJ2-2|TRBV5-1|NA|NA|16
TGCGCCAGCAGCTTGGGTCGGTCGACTTTCACCGGGGAGCTGTTTTTT
CASSLGRSTFTGELFF
>TRBJ2-5|TRBV27|NA|NA|14
TGTGCCAGCAGTTCCTCCCTTCGGGGGGAGACCCAGTACTTC
CASSSSLRGETQYF
>TRBJ2-7|TRBV19|few|NA|11
TGTGCCAGTAGCGACAGGAGAGAGCAGTACTTC
CASSDRREQYF
>TRBJ2-7|TRBV28|few|TRBD2|16
TGTGCCAGCAGTTTAGTACCCGGGCTAGCGGGCAAAGAGCAGTACTTC
CASSLVPGLAGKEQYF
>TRBJ1-2|TRBV10-3|NA|NA|14
TGTGCCAGCAGTCTAACGGGGCAGGGCTATGGCTACACCTTC
CASSLTGQGYGYTF
>TRBJ2-5|TRBV13|few|NA|14
TGTGCCAGCAGCATCCGCGTGGGGAGAGAGACCCAGTACTTC
CASSIRVGRETQYF
>TRBJ1-2|TRBV27|NA|NA|15
TGTGCCAGCAGTCTCCTAGGGCCATTCGGCGATGGCTACACCTTC
CASSLLGPFGDGYTF
>TRBJ2-1|TRBV4-1|NA|TRBD2|14
TGCGCCAGCAGCCACGCGGGAGCGGGGGATGAGCAGTTCTTC
CASSHAGAGDEQFF
>TRBJ1-1|TRBV29-1|few|NA|14
TGCAGCGTTGTTGTCCGGGGTTCGTACACTGAAGCTTTCTTT
CSVVVRGSYTEAFF
>TRBJ2-5|TRBV2|few|NA|13
TGTGCCAGCAGTGAGGACAGAGAAGAGACCCAGTACTTC
CASSEDREETQYF
>TRBJ1-4|TRBV7-8|NA|NA|11
TGTGCCACAGAGTGGGGGGAAAAACTGTTTTTT
CATEWGEKLFF
>TRBJ1-1|TRBV28|NA|NA|14
TGTGCCAGCAGTTCGAATCCGGGAATCACTGAAGCTTTCTTT
CASSSNPGITEAFF
>TRBJ1-1|TRBV29-1|few|NA|11
TGCAGCGTTAACCCCAGCACTGAAGCTTTCTTT
CSVNPSTEAFF
>TRBJ2-5|TRBV7-6|NA|NA|13
TGTGCCAGCAGCTTAGGGGTCGGGGAGACCCAGTACTTC
CASSLGVGETQYF
>TRBJ2-5|TRBV2|NA|NA|12
TGTGCCAGCAGTGCCAAGGGAGAGACCCAGTACTTC
CASSAKGETQYF
>TRBJ1-2|TRBV5-6|NA|NA|14
TGTGCCAGCAGCTTTTTCGAGACCTACTATGGCTACACCTTC
CASSFFETYYGYTF
>TRBJ2-5|TRBV5-6|NA|TRBD2|16
TGTGCCAGCAGCTCGGGACTAGCGGTGTTTCAAGAGACCCAGTACTTC
CASSSGLAVFQETQYF
>TRBJ2-3|TRBV27|NA|NA|15
TGTGCCAGCAGTTTATCGGTGGGCCTAGGAGATACGCAGTATTTT
CASSLSVGLGDTQYF
>TRBJ2-1|TRBV2|NA|NA|14
TGTGCCAGCAATGCCGCCACCTCCTACAATGAGCAGTTCTTC
CASNAATSYNEQFF
>TRBJ2-2|TRBV5-6|NA|TRBD2|17
TGTGCCAGCAGCTTGCCTAGCGGGAGTACGAACACCGGGGAGCTGTTTTTT
CASSLPSGSTNTGELFF
>TRBJ1-1|TRBV11-2|few|TRBD1|14
TGTGCCAGCAGCTTGCGGACAGGGAACACTGAAGCTTTCTTT
CASSLRTGNTEAFF
>TRBJ1-3|TRBV25-1|NA|NA|14
TGTGCCAGCAGTGACCCGGGGTCTGGAAACACCATATATTTT
CASSDPGSGNTIYF
>TRBJ2-6|TRBV19|NA|NA|13
TGTGCCAGCAGGGCCTCTGGGGCCAACGTCCTGACTTTC
CASRASGANVLTF
>TRBJ2-1|TRBV20-1|NA|NA|10
TGCAGTTTGGCGAACAATGAGCAGTTCTTC
CSLANNEQFF
>TRBJ2-4|TRBV4-1|NA|NA|16
TGCGCCAGCAGCCAAGATAATTCTCAAGGACGGAACATTCAGTACTTC
CASSQDNSQGRNIQYF
>TRBJ2-2|TRBV30|NA|NA|13
TGTGCCTGGGAGGATGGGGGGCCCGGGGAGCTGTTTTTT
CAWEDGGPGELFF
>TRBJ2-2|TRBV5-1|few|NA|14
TGCGCCAGCAGCTTGAGTACAGTCACCGGGGAGCTGTTTTTT
CASSLSTVTGELFF
>TRBJ2-7|TRBV6-5|NA|NA|15
TGTGCCAGCAGTTACTCTGGGGGGGCGATCTACGAGCAGTACTTC
CASSYSGGAIYEQYF
>TRBJ2-3|TRBV11-2|few|NA|15
TGTGCCAGCAAGGCTACCGGATTTGGGTCGGATACGCAGTATTTT
CASKATGFGSDTQYF
>TRBJ2-7|TRBV29-1|NA|NA|11
TGCAGCGTTGAGAAGGGATACGAGCAGTACTTC
CSVEKGYEQYF
>TRBJ2-1|TRBV4-1|NA|TRBD2|15
TGCGCCAGCCGACCGACTAGCGGGAGGACCAATGAGCAGTTCTTC
CASRPTSGRTNEQFF
>TRBJ1-4|TRBV11-2|NA|NA|15
TGTGCCAGCAGCCTCCAGGGGCTCCGCAATGAAAAACTGTTTTTT
CASSLQGLRNEKLFF
>TRBJ1-1|TRBV6-5|NA|NA|11
TGTGCCAGCAAGGGATTAACTGAAGCTTTCTTT
CASKGLTEAFF
>TRBJ2-5|TRBV7-9|few|NA|14
TGTGCCAGCAGCTTAAGGGGCCTTCTAGAGACCCAGTACTTC
CASSLRGLLETQYF
>TRBJ1-5|TRBV29-1|few|NA|12
TGCAGCGTTGCGGGGGGCGATCAGCCCCAGCATTTT
CSVAGGDQPQHF
>TRBJ2-5|TRBV5-6|NA|TRBD2|16
TGTGCCAGCAGCTCCACCTTTTCGCGGGGAGGGGAGACCCAGTACTTC
CASSSTFSRGGETQYF
>TRBJ2-6|TRBV7-3|NA|NA|18
TGTGCCAGCAGCTTAAAGGGGACGGACTGGACCGGGGCCAACGTCCTGACTTTC
CASSLKGTDWTGANVLTF
>TRBJ2-1|TRBV4-2|NA|TRBD1|19
TGTGCCAGCAGCCAAGATCCCCTAGTAAGACAGGGACCCAAACTTGAGCAGTTCTTC
CASSQDPLVRQGPKLEQFF
>TRBJ2-1|TRBV7-8|NA|NA|15
TGTGCCAGCAGCTTCACTCAGGGGGACTTTAATGAGCAGTTCTTC
CASSFTQGDFNEQFF
>TRBJ2-5|TRBV15|NA|NA|13
TGTGCCACCAGCAAGACGGAACAAGAGACCCAGTACTTC
CATSKTEQETQYF
>TRBJ2-3|TRBV29-1|NA|TRBD2|14
TGCAGCGTTGGGACTAGCGGGAGTACAGATACGCAGTATTTT
CSVGTSGSTDTQYF
>TRBJ2-2|TRBV6-1|NA|NA|14
TGTGCCAGCAGGGGACACCGGAACACCGGGGAGCTGTTTTTT
CASRGHRNTGELFF
>TRBJ1-1|TRBV29-1|few|NA|12
TGCAGCGTTGTACGCTCGGCCACTGAAGCTTTCTTT
CSVVRSATEAFF
>TRBJ1-5|TRBV27|NA|NA|13
TGTGCCAGCAGTTTGGTAGGGTCCCAGCCCCAGCATTTT
CASSLVGSQPQHF
>TRBJ2-4|TRBV9|NA|TRBD1|16
TGTGCCAGCAGGTCGGACAGGGGAGGTGACAAAAACATTCAGTACTTC
CASRSDRGGDKNIQYF
>TRBJ2-1|TRBV10-1|many|TRBD2|14
TGCGCCAGCAGCGGACTAGCGGGAGACTATGAGCAGTTCTTC
CASSGLAGDYEQFF
>TRBJ1-4|TRBV27|NA|NA|16
TGTGCCAGCAGAACAGGGTCCCTCACAACTAATGAAAAACTGTTTTTT
CASRTGSLTTNEKLFF